Presented here are 26 T cell receptor beta chains from one specimen sequenced in a study of cytomegalovirus exposure and HLA in healthy donors. The study ran its PCR with 60 Vbeta and 13 Jbeta primers. TCRdb's table, derived via immunoSEQ multiplex PCR, lists solely in-frame clones and lacks some. The table lists 150,000 to 200,000 clones, 70% to 80% of them singletons. The sequencing input was PBMCs. The receptor source for this set is a woman in her forties or fifties in good health and CMV-seronegative.

Written as DNA, the CDR3 is TGTGCCAGCAGCTTCGGTCGTTCAGCCGGGGACACTGAAGCTTTCTTT. This sequence encodes CASSFGRSAGDTEAFF. The V gene is TRBV11-1, the J gene TRBJ1-1; D remains unclear. V was trimmed by 3 bases and J by 3 bases, leaving 17 bases between them. Looked up from germline, CDR1 is SGHAT and CDR2 is FQDESV (reference sequence). The CDR3 loop spans 16 amino acids. Looking up the rest from reference TRBV11-1 and TRBJ1-1 gives the full variable domain: EAEVAQSPRYKITEKSQAVAFWCDPISGHATLYWYRQILGQGPELLVQFQDESVVDDSQLPKDRFSAERLKGVDSTLKIQPAELGDSAMYLCASSFGRSAGDTEAFFGQGTRLTVV.

The chain combines TRBV5-1 with TRBJ1-1; D gene uncertain. V lost 1 base to trimming and J lost 1 base, with 20 bases between them. From germline, CDR1 is SGHRS and CDR2 YFSETQ. CDR3 length: 18 residues. This chain's CDR3 is CASSLLFVSVRQNTEAFF. CDR3 sequence (DNA): TGCGCCAGCAGCTTGCTATTTGTTTCGGTCCGCCAGAACACTGAAGCTTTCTTT.

The chain joins TRBV6-1 to TRBJ1-5; tentative D call: TRBD1 (6 bases). CDR1 and CDR2 from the germline V gene are MNHNS and SASEGT. The CDR3 has 12 residues. The V end was cut by 8 bases, the J end by 4 bases, with 9 bases between. CDR3 amino acids: CASGQGNQPQHF. For the CDR3, the DNA is TGTGCCAGCGGTCAGGGGAATCAGCCCCAGCATTTT.

V is TRBV11-2 and J is TRBJ2-5; 9 bases align to TRBD1. Trimming removed 6 bases from V and 4 bases from J; junction bases left unmatched: 3. The CDR3 is made up of 13 amino acids. Germline lookup yields CDR1 SGHAT and CDR2 FQNNGV. CDR3 protein: CASRGQGRETQYF. Written as DNA, the CDR3 is TGTGCCAGCAGGGGACAGGGCCGAGAGACCCAGTACTTC.

This chain links TRBV7-8 with TRBJ1-2; TRBD1 aligns across 7 bases. Unmatched junction bases numbered 18, after V lost 3 bases and J lost 5 bases. The CDR3 length is 18 residues. Germline assignment: CDR1 SGHVS and CDR2 FQNEAQ. As DNA, the CDR3 is TGTGCCAGCAGCTTGGCGACAGGGAGAGGGGTACAAGGGTATGGCTACACCTTC. Its translation is CASSLATGRGVQGYGYTF.

This clone has just a few counts. The chain links TRBV7-8 to TRBJ2-1, with 15 bases aligning to TRBD2. The CDR3 loop spans 15 amino acids. Looked up from germline, CDR1 is SGHVS and CDR2 is FQNEAQ. J lost 8 bases, V lost 3 bases, and 2 bases had no gene match. The CDR3 is CASSFGLAGGHEQFF. CDR3 bases: TGTGCCAGCAGCTTCGGACTAGCGGGGGGGCATGAGCAGTTCTTC.

The V and J genes are TRBV19 and TRBJ2-1, with a tentative D call TRBD2 (5 bases). The germline V and J ends were trimmed by 4 bases and 4 bases, with 14 bases remaining between them. Germline V gene sequence: CDR1 LNHDA, CDR2 SQIVND (reference sequence). The CDR3 spans 15 residues. The CDR3 loop is CASSSRGMSYNEQFF. In DNA, the CDR3 is TGTGCCAGTAGTAGCCGGGGAATGAGTTACAATGAGCAGTTCTTC.

The chain employs TRBV27 and TRBJ1-1; TRBD1 matches 7 bases. The V and J ends lost 6 bases and 0 bases, in that order; junction bases with no gene match: 7. This CDR3 spans 15 amino acids. The V gene's germline CDR1 is MNHEY and CDR2 SMNVEV (reference sequence). The CDR3 DNA reads as TGTGCCAGCAGAAGACAGGGCACCATGAACACTGAAGCTTTCTTT. Its protein product is CASRRQGTMNTEAFF.

The chain carries TRBV10-3 and TRBJ2-7; D is possibly TRBD2 (6 bases). The V gene's germline CDR1 is ENHRY and CDR2 SYGVKD. The CDR3 extends over 16 amino acids. The ends were cut back, 2 bases at V and 2 bases at J, with 16 bases in the middle. The CDR3 DNA follows: TGTGCCATCAGTGAGCGGGGGACGGGTGAAACCTACGAGCAGTACTTC. Translated: CAISERGTGETYEQYF.

The chain has TRBV28 and TRBJ2-5, with TRBD2 matching 9 bases. J lost 14 bases, V lost 7 bases, and 11 bases had no gene match. The length of the CDR3 is 12 residues. Germline V gene lookup returns CDR1 MDHEN and CDR2 SYDVKM. Here the CDR3 DNA reads TGTGCCAGCAAAATCGCTAGCGGGGAACCTTACTTC. Residues: CASKIASGEPYF.

The CDR3 nucleotides read TGTGCCAGCAGCCAATCTAGCGGGAGGCCCCTTAAGGAGCAGTACTTC. This codes for CASSQSSGRPLKEQYF. The chain is built from TRBV7-3 and TRBJ2-7; 11 bases match TRBD2. CDR1 is SGHTA and CDR2 is FQGTGA in the germline V gene. The CDR3 is 16 residues long. The trim removed 5 bases at V and 7 bases at J, leaving 13 bases unmatched.

This clone was recorded only once. The chain has TRBV7-6 and TRBJ1-5; D is unclear. Trimming cost V 3 bases and J 4 bases, with 7 bases left between them. The CDR3 consists of 13 residues. The germline V gene encodes CDR1 SGHVS and CDR2 FNYEAQ. The CDR3 region is CASSFSPNQPQHF. The CDR3 DNA sequence: TGTGCCAGCAGCTTTTCTCCGAATCAGCCCCAGCATTTT.

The chain recombines TRBV7-2 with TRBJ2-3; 12 bases are a match to TRBD1. Germline CDR1 and CDR2: SGHTA and FQGNSA. The CDR3 consists of 18 residues. The V segment lost 5 bases and the J segment 6 bases; nucleotides outside the gene matches: 15. CDR3 in amino acids: CASSLRDRGLRGGDTQYF. The CDR3 DNA sequence: TGTGCCAGCAGCCTCCGGGACAGGGGGCTAAGAGGCGGGGATACGCAGTATTTT.

This clone was seen a few times. The genes are TRBV29-1 and TRBJ1-1; 8 nucleotides match TRBD1. J was trimmed by 8 bases and V by 4 bases; bases with no gene match: 3. The CDR3 consists of 11 residues. CDR1 SQVTM and CDR2 ANQGSEA come from the germline V gene. The DNA for the CDR3 is TGCAGCGTTGTGACAGGGGTCGAAGCTTTCTTT. It codes for CSVVTGVEAFF.

This clone was observed once. This chain uses TRBV5-4 with TRBJ2-5, with 8 bases aligning to TRBD2. Germline V gene data show CDR1 as SGHNT and CDR2 as YYREEE (reference sequence). V lost 4 bases, J lost 1 base, and 3 bases stayed unmatched. CDR3 length: 14 residues. Here the CDR3 DNA reads TGTGCCAGCAGCCCCGGGGGGGCCCAAGAGACCCAGTACTTC. Translated: CASSPGGAQETQYF.

The rearrangement uses TRBV11-2 and TRBJ2-7; 9 bases align to TRBD1. The ends lost 6 bases at V and 4 bases at J; junction bases unmatched: 16. The germline CDR1 and CDR2 sequences are SGHAT and FQNNGV. The CDR3 is 17 residues long. The CDR3 loop is CASSNTPPGQGGYEQYF. The CDR3 nucleotides are TGTGCCAGCAGTAACACCCCACCGGGACAGGGTGGGTACGAGCAGTACTTC.

V is TRBV6-5 and J is TRBJ1-1; D gene unclear. Trimming took off 2 bases at V and 1 base at J, with 5 bases between the two ends. The CDR3 has 13 amino acids. Germline V CDR1 and CDR2: MNHEY, SVGAGI. CDR3 protein: CASSYPGNTEAFF. Written as DNA, the CDR3 is TGTGCCAGCAGTTACCCGGGGAACACTGAAGCTTTCTTT.

The J gene is TRBJ2-5, the V gene TRBV28; 12 nucleotides line up with TRBD2. V trimming: 6 bases; J trimming: 5 bases; junction bases outside the gene matches: 13. The CDR3 runs 17 residues. Germline CDR1 is MDHEN and CDR2 is SYDVKM. The CDR3 reads CASRLSLAGGPRETQYF. The CDR3 region has the DNA TGTGCCAGCAGACTTTCCCTAGCGGGAGGGCCGCGGGAGACCCAGTACTTC.

The chain combines TRBV28 with TRBJ1-5, with 9 bases lining up with TRBD1. The CDR3 is 16 amino acids. The germline V gene encodes CDR1 MDHEN and CDR2 SYDVKM. The trim removed 5 bases at V and 3 bases at J, leaving 8 bases unmatched. The CDR3 protein is CASSGGTGSNNQPQHF. The CDR3 bases are TGTGCCAGCAGTGGGGGGACAGGGAGTAACAATCAGCCCCAGCATTTT.

This clone has a handful of counts. V usage is TRBV28 and J usage is TRBJ2-7; D not resolved. The CDR3 loop spans 11 amino acids. V was trimmed by 4 bases and J by 7 bases, leaving 8 bases between them. The germline gives CDR1 MDHEN, CDR2 SYDVKM. Here the CDR3 reads CASSSAREQYF. Written as DNA, the CDR3 is TGTGCCAGCAGTTCCGCCAGGGAGCAGTACTTC.

The J gene is TRBJ2-7, the V gene TRBV27; weak D call: TRBD2 (6 bases). Per germline, CDR1 MNHEY and CDR2 SMNVEV (reference sequence). Trimming removed 5 bases at V and 5 bases at J, with 22 bases between. This CDR3 has 16 amino acids. In DNA, the CDR3 is TGTGCCAGCAGTCGCCTCACCGGGAGATCGCGCGACGAGCAGTACTTC. Translating gives CASSRLTGRSRDEQYF.

The V gene is TRBV7-2, the J gene TRBJ2-2; tentatively, D is TRBD1 (6 bases). This CDR3 is built from 14 residues. Per the germline V gene, CDR1 is SGHTA and CDR2 is FQGNSA. V was shortened by 3 bases and J by 1 base, with 6 bases between the two germline ends. The CDR3 sequence: CASSLTGNTGELFF. Here the CDR3 DNA reads TGTGCCAGCAGCTTGACAGGGAACACCGGGGAGCTGTTTTTT.

The J gene is TRBJ2-1, the V gene TRBV4-3; 10 nucleotides align to TRBD2. CDR1 is LGHNA, CDR2 YSLEER, per germline. With 0 bases clipped from V and 7 bases from J, the junction kept 6 bases outside the gene matches. This CDR3 has 16 residues. The CDR3, as DNA: TGCGCCAGCAGCCAAGATTGGCTAGCGGGAGATAATGAGCAGTTCTTC. This encodes CASSQDWLAGDNEQFF.

The count of this clone is one. The rearrangement joins TRBV28 to TRBJ1-2; tentatively, D is TRBD1 (6 bases). The CDR3 consists of 13 residues. The germline V gene encodes CDR1 MDHEN and CDR2 SYDVKM. Trimming pared 3 bases from V and 6 bases from J, leaving 11 bases between. The CDR3 spells CASSFRGINGYTF. In DNA, the CDR3 is TGTGCCAGCAGTTTCAGGGGAATTAATGGCTACACCTTC.

The chain uses TRBV28 and TRBJ1-2, with a weak D call TRBD1 (6 bases). Germline CDR1 MDHEN, CDR2 SYDVKM. CDR3 length: 13 amino acids. Trimming took 4 bases from V and 7 from J, leaving 13 bases between them. This CDR3 is CASSSNRVGGYTF. The CDR3 coding sequence is TGTGCCAGCAGTTCAAACAGGGTGGGTGGCTACACCTTC.

The chain carries TRBV5-1 and TRBJ1-6; D is uncertain. Germline V lookup: CDR1 SGHRS, CDR2 YFSETQ. Trimming took 2 bases from V and 7 from J, leaving 10 bases between them. CDR3 length: 14 amino acids. The CDR3 nucleotides are TGCGCCAGCAGCTTCCCAGAACCAAATTCACCCCTCCACTTT. Protein product: CASSFPEPNSPLHF.